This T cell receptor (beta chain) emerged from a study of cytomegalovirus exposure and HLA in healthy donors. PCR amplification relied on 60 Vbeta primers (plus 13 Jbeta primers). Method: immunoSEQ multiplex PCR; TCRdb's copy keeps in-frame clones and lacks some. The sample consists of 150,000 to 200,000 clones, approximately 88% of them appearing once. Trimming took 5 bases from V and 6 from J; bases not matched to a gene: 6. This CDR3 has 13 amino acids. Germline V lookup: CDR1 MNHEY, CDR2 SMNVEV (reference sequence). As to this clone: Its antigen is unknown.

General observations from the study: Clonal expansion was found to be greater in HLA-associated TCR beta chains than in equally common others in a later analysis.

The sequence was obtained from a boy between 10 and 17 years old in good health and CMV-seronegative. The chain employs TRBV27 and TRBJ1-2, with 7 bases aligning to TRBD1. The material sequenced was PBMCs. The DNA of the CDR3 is TGTGCCAGCAGTATGACAGGGACTCATGGCTACACCTTC. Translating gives CASSMTGTHGYTF.